What follows describes a single TCR beta chain. The sample originates from a study of control samples from healthy donors and cancer patients. V gave up 2 bases and J gave up 2 bases, with 17 bases separating them. The germline gives CDR1 SGHAT, CDR2 FQNNGV. The CDR3 length is 17 residues. Produced via immunoSEQ multiplex PCR; TCRdb's table is partial and in-frame only. Found here are under 150,000 clones, roughly nine tenths of them singletons; the top ten hold 1% to 1.4%. This clonotype originated in a woman aged 50 to 60 with colorectal cancer. The chain carries TRBV11-2 and TRBJ2-3, with D perhaps assigned TRBD1 or TRBD2 (6 bases each). Sequencing used PBMCs. CDR3: CASSLSLGGGTTDTQYF. The CDR3 nucleotides are TGTGCCAGCAGCTTAAGTTTAGGGGGAGGAACCACAGATACGCAGTATTTT.